This TCR beta chain emerged from a study of control samples from healthy donors and cancer patients. Assay: immunoSEQ multiplex PCR; the TCRdb copy retains only in-frame clones and omits some. There are over 150,000 clones in the sample; 90% to 95% occur only once, and approximately 1.5% lies in the top ten. Sequencing was carried out using blood. This clonotype was sampled from a woman aged 18-29 years in good health.

CDR3 residues: CAISEGEITEAFF. In DNA form, the CDR3 reads TGTGCCATCAGTGAGGGGGAGATTACCGAAGCTTTCTTT. The V and J genes are TRBV10-3 and TRBJ1-1; D call uncertain. CDR3 size: 13 residues. The germline V gene has CDR1 ENHRY and CDR2 SYGVKD. With 2 bases removed from V and 8 bases from J, the gap between germline ends came to 12 bases.